These T cell receptor beta chains were read from a single sample in a study of CD8+ T cells in alopecia areata. Here immunoSEQ multiplex PCR was the method, and the copy in TCRdb shows in-frame clones only, minus some. The sample lists under 150,000 clones, approximately 57% seen once, with around 5.4% in the top ten. The sequencing used CD4+ T cells sorted from blood, collected at week 4, from a patient treated with tofacitinib. The source is a human donor with alopecia areata. The CDR3 runs from the conserved cysteine through the conserved F or W. A D gene is named only where the DNA matches it firmly. Some rows mark clone size as missing; the rest say once, few, many or name a class of expanded clone.

>TRBV30|.|TRBJ2-7|.
TGTGCCTGGAGTAAGGGTATGGTGCCGTACTTC
CAWSKGMVPYF
>TRBV14|.|TRBJ2-3|TRBD2
TGTGCCAGCAGCCACGTTAGTCTAGCGGGGATATATTTT
CASSHVSLAGIYF
>TRBV4-3|few|TRBJ2-3|.
TGCGCCAGCAGCCAAGAAGGATTGCGAGATACGCAGTATTTT
CASSQEGLRDTQYF
>TRBV6-6|.|TRBJ2-7|.
TGTGCCAGCAGTTTGGGGTCGGGCGAGCAGTACTTC
CASSLGSGEQYF
>TRBV29-1|few|TRBJ2-3|TRBD2
TGCAGCGTTGAAACGACTAGCGGGAGGGAGTATTTT
CSVETTSGREYF
>TRBV28|.|TRBJ2-5|TRBD2
TGTGCCAGCAGTTTATGGACTAGCGGGAGTTCCCAAGAGACCCAGTACTTC
CASSLWTSGSSQETQYF
>TRBV5-1|.|TRBJ1-6|.
TGCGCCAGCAGCTTGGATGGGGGCGGTGGGAATTCACCCCTCCACTTT
CASSLDGGGGNSPLHF
>TRBV29-1|.|TRBJ2-7|.
TGCAGCGCCCGCCACAACGTTAGGAACCCCTACGAGCAGTACTTC
CSARHNVRNPYEQYF
>TRBV27|.|TRBJ2-5|.
TGTGCCAGCAACCTCCGGGCGGGGGAGACCCAGTACTTC
CASNLRAGETQYF
>TRBV7-9|.|TRBJ1-1|.
TGTGCCAGCAGCTTAGCAGGATATGAAGCTTTCTTT
CASSLAGYEAFF
>TRBV29-1|few|TRBJ2-5|.
TGCAGCGCGGGACCTCAAGAGACCCAGTACTTC
CSAGPQETQYF
>TRBV7-3|.|TRBJ2-1|TRBD2
TGTGCCAGCAGCCTAACAGGACTAGCGGGCTACAATGAGCAGTTCTTC
CASSLTGLAGYNEQFF
>TRBV30|few|TRBJ2-3|.
TGTGCCCACTGGTTCGGGGATACGCAGTATTTT
CAHWFGDTQYF
>TRBV25-1|few|TRBJ2-4|TRBD1
TGTGCCAGCAGCGGGACAGACTTAGCCAAAAACATTCAGTACTTC
CASSGTDLAKNIQYF
>TRBV4-1|.|TRBJ2-5|.
TGCGCCAGCAGCCAAGGGCGGGAAGGTTCTTCAGAGACCCAGTACTTC
CASSQGREGSSETQYF
>TRBV9|.|TRBJ2-7|.
TGTGCCAGCAGCGTAGATCCGGGGTACTCCTACGAGCAGTACTTC
CASSVDPGYSYEQYF
>TRBV19|.|TRBJ1-1|TRBD1
TGTGCCAGTAGTAAAGGACCGGGACAGGGGACTGAAGCTTTCTTT
CASSKGPGQGTEAFF